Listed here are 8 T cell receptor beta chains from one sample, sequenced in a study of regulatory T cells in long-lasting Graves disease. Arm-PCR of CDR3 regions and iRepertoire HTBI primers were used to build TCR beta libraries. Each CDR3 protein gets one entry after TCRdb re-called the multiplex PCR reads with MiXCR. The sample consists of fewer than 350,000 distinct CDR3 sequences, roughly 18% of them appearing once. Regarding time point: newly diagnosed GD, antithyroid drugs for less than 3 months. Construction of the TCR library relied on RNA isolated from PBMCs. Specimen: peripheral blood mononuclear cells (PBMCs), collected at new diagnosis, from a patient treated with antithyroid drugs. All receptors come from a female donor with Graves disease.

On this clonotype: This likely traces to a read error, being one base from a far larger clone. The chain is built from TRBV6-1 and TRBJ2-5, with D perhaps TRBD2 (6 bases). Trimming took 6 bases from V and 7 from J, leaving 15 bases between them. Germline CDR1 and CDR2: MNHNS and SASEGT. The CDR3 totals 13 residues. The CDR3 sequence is CASSLAAWGTQYF. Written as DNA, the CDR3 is TGTGCCAGCAGCTTAGCGGCTTGGGGGACCCAGTACTTC.

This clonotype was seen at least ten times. CDR3 protein: CASSGWTANYEQYF. The CDR3 DNA sequence: TGTGCCAGCAGCGGATGGACAGCGAACTACGAGCAGTACTTC. This rearrangement joins TRBV3-1 to TRBJ2-7, with D perhaps matching TRBD1 (6 bases). V lost 5 bases and J 3 bases, leaving 14 bases between the germline ends. This CDR3 is 14 amino acids long. From germline, CDR1 is LGHDT and CDR2 YNNKEL (reference sequence).

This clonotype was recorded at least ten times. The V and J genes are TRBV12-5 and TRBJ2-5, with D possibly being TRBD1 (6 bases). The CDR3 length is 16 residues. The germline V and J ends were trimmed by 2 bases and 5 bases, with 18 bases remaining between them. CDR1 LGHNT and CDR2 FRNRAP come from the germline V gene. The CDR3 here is CASGLTSRQVPETQYF. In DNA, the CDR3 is TGTGCTAGTGGTTTGACCTCCCGACAGGTCCCGGAGACCCAGTACTTC.

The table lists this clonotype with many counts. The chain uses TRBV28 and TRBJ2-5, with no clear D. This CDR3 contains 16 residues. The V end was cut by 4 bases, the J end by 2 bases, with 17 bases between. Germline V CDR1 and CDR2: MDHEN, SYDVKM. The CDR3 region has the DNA TGTGCCAGCAGTTCCCCGGGCCGAGAATTACAAGAGACCCAGTACTTC. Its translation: CASSSPGRELQETQYF.

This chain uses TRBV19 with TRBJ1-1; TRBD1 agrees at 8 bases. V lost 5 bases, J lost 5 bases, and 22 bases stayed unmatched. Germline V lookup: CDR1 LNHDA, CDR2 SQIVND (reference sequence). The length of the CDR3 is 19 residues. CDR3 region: CASSSLGYGDRTSQTEAFF. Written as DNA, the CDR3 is TGTGCCAGTAGTTCCTTGGGCTATGGGGACAGGACCTCGCAGACTGAAGCTTTCTTT.

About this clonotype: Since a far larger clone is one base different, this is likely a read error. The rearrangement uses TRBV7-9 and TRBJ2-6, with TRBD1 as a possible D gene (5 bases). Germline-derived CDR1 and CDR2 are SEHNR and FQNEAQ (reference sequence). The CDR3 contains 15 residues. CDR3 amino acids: CASSYRSSGANVLAF. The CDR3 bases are TGTGCCAGCAGTTACCGCAGCTCTGGGGCCAACGTCCTGGCTTTC.

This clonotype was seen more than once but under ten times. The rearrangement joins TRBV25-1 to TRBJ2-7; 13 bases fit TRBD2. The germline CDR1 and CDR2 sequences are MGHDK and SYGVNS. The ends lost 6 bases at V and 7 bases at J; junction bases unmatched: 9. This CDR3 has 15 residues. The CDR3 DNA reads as TGTGCCAGCAGCGTAGGACTAGCGGGAGTTGGAGAGCAGTACTTC. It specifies CASSVGLAGVGEQYF.

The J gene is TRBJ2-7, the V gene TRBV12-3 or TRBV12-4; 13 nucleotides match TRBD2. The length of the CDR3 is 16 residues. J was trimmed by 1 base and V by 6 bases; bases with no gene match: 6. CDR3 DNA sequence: TGTGCCAGCAGCCTCAGGGGACTAGCGGGGTCCTACGAGCAGTACTTC. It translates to CASSLRGLAGSYEQYF.